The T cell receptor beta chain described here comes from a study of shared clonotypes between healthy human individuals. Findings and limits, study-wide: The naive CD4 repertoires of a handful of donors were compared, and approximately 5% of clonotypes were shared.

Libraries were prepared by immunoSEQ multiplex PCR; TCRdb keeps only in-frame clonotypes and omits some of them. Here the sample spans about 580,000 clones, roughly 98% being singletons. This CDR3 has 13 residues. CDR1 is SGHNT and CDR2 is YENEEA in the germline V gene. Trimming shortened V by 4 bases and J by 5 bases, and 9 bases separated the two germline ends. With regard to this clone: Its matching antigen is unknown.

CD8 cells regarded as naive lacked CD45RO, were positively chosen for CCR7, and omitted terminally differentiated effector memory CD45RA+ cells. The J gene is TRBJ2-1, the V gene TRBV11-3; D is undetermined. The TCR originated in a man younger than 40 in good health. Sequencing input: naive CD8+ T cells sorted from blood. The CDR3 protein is CASSSRSDNEQFF. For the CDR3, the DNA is TGTGCCAGCAGCTCGCGATCGGACAATGAGCAGTTCTTC.